This record covers a single T cell receptor (beta chain). This sample was included in a study of T cell responses to AZD1222 COVID-19 vaccine. The data were produced by immunoSEQ multiplex PCR, yet TCRdb's version contains in-frame clones alone and is incomplete. This sample carries roughly 140,000 clones, more than 75% of them seen once, and the ten largest clones take 4.1%. The sequencing used peripheral blood, collected on day 0 of MenACWY control vaccination. This receptor was obtained from an adult in good health.

As DNA, the CDR3 is TGTGCCAGCAGTGAAATGGTAAATACCATGAACAGGGCCTCCTACGAGCAGTACTTC. Translated, it gives CASSEMVNTMNRASYEQYF. The genes are TRBV6-1 and TRBJ2-7; D might be TRBD1 (6 bases). Deletions cut 2 bases from V and 0 bases from J, with 23 bases between. There are 19 residues in the CDR3. The germline CDR1 and CDR2 sequences are MNHNS and SASEGT.